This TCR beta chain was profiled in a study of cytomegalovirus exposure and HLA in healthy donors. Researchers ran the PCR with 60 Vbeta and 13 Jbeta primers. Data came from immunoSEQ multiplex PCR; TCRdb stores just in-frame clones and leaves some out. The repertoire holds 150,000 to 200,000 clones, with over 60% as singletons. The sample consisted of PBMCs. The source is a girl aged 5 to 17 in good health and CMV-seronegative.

The CDR3 loop is CASSLTGSNSPLHF. In DNA, the CDR3 is TGTGCCAGCAGCTTGACGGGGTCTAATTCACCCCTCCACTTT. The chain couples TRBV5-4 to TRBJ1-6, with D hard to call. The CDR3 extends over 14 amino acids. Germline CDR1 reads SGHNT; CDR2 reads YYREEE (reference sequence). Between the trimmed V and J ends, which lost 1 base and 6 bases, there was a span of 8 bases.